The sequence of this T cell receptor (beta chain) was determined in a study of cytomegalovirus exposure and HLA in healthy donors. The PCR ran on 60 Vbeta and 13 Jbeta primers. Repertoires were generated with immunoSEQ multiplex PCR, while TCRdb's copy carries only in-frame clones and drops some. Found here are about 160,000 clones, 77% of them singletons; the top ten hold 2.2%. Germline V gene lookup returns CDR1 SQVTM and CDR2 ANQGSEA. V lost 7 bases and J lost 4; bases outside the gene matches: 5. The CDR3 length is 13 residues. The sequenced sample consisted of PBMCs. The receptor's source is a man aged 45-65 years in good health and CMV-seropositive. The chain recombines TRBV29-1 with TRBJ2-1, with TRBD1 matching over 9 bases. In nucleotides, the CDR3 is TGCAGCGGGACAGGGGCCGGTTACAATGAGCAGTTCTTC. This encodes CSGTGAGYNEQFF.